This T cell receptor (beta chain) is drawn from a study of cytomegalovirus exposure and HLA in healthy donors (dated by TCRdb to between 2016 and 2019). Study-level background: An earlier analysis of several hundred of the donors reported approximately 300 Gb of sequence data and 95 million to 120 million unique TCR beta sequences obtained from 150 million to 200 million T cells. An early release covering approximately 600 HLA-typed donors comprised 300 to 350 gigabases of sequencing data and approximately 85 million unique TCR sequences. Of the roughly 390 genotyped donors, 75% to 85% were placed in the genetic ancestry cluster associated with self-reported Caucasian donors. The study was designed to test whether signatures of past pathogen exposure could be identified by cataloging public T cell receptors. Using immunosequencing, the study profiled T cell repertoires from about 620 subjects and related those repertoires to cytomegalovirus serostatus. A separate validation cohort of more than 100 different subjects was used in addition to the roughly 670-subject first cohort. To predict cytomegalovirus infection status, the study brought together high-throughput TCR immunosequencing, statistical association of individual TCRs with disease status, and machine learning. A later analysis re-examined previously published TCR beta repertoires from more than 600 donors and added high-resolution HLA genotyping to investigate patterns of TCR occurrence. Rather than using new phenotypic data, the later analysis identified candidate immune exposures from TCR beta sequences and from how often those sequences occurred across donors. To decide whether each TCR beta V gene segment behaved as functional or pseudogenic, an earlier analysis of over 500 of the donors relied on high-throughput TCR beta sequencing. Donor age, sex, ethnicity and CMV serostatus were compiled together with the repertoire data. Genome-wide SNP genotypes for about three fifths of the roughly 670 donors were used in a later genetic analysis, which treated that subset as a discovery cohort. Every discovery cohort repertoire had been produced on one sequencing platform. HLA typing included class I and class II loci at four-digit resolution. Typing coverage varied by locus: roughly 629-630 donors for A, B, C, DRB1 and DQB1; 522 for DQA1; 606 for DPA1; more than 450 for DPB1. Because of strong linkage in the cohort, roughly five DR-DQ haplotypes were treated as single units for association and clustering. Among a few hundred genotyped donors of the cohort, an average of about 240,000 unique TCR beta nucleotide sequences were sequenced per donor, roughly 20% of them non-productive.

This clone has only a few counts. Its antigen is not yet known. Base quality data are lacking; no much larger clone is found one base away. Trimming removed 1 base from V and 1 base from J; the gene matches leave 8 bases unexplained. CDR1 and CDR2 are drawn from the germline V gene: MDHEN, SYDVKM. From its cysteine to its phenylalanine, the CDR3 spans 18 amino acids. Kept here is only the CDR3 DNA, which spans 54 bases and is read in frame from base 1. The protocol used for the library was the immunoSEQ multiplex PCR assay. A mixture of 60 forward primers for TCR Vbeta segments and 13 reverse primers for TCR Jbeta segments was used in the multiplex PCR. Amplification of the CDR3 region of rearranged TCR beta genes was performed with a multiplex PCR assay on genomic DNA. Amplified TCR beta libraries were sequenced as 87-base-pair reads on the Illumina HiSeq System. On the authors' methods: A later analysis counted about 82 million unique TCR beta chains across the 670 or so repertoires, and roughly 9.9 million of these chains were shared by at least two donors. Raw reads were error-corrected and collapsed into unique sequences with a nearest-neighbor algorithm that merged closely related sequences to remove PCR and sequencing errors. V, D and J gene segments were assigned by aligning CDR3 sequences to IMGT reference sequences. For a sequence to be retained, a match of at least six nucleotides to both a V gene segment and a J gene segment was required. Rearrangements were classified as productive when the CDR3 lacked stop codons and remained in frame with V and J, and all other rearrangements were classified as non-productive. CDR3 was defined according to IMGT convention as the region running from the second conserved V-encoded cysteine to the conserved J-encoded phenylalanine. The earlier analysis of about 590 of the donors excluded sequences that lacked an unambiguous match to a single V gene segment. In an earlier analysis of 587 of the donors, V segments were called functional above 56.7% productive rearrangements and were called segregating when the between-donor standard deviation exceeded 5%. A statistical classification framework was developed to diagnose cytomegalovirus status using the catalog of TCR beta chain sequences. In a later analysis, TCR nucleotide sequences were compared against IMGT/GENE-DB human TR gene sequences so that V and J genes could be assigned. Using the TCRdist pipeline, a later analysis assigned CDR3 sequences along with most-parsimonious VDJ recombination scenarios. In a later analysis, each TCR beta chain was defined by its CDR3 amino acid sequence together with its V-gene family, and reads without a unique V-gene family were excluded. As a way to deal with suspected cross-contamination and a sequencing artifact, a later analysis dropped nearly 600 nucleotide sequences that were highly shared and had low generation probability. A later analysis calculated a clonal expansion index for each public chain from normalized within-repertoire ranks of inferred template counts. In a later analysis, generation probabilities were computed using a VDJ recombination model fitted to out-of-frame rearrangements, and the results were checked against IGoR. Hypergeometric tests were used in a later analysis to score TCR-TCR, TCR-HLA and TCR-CMV co-occurrence, with a repertoire-size bias correction applied to the TCR pairs. False discovery rates were estimated in a later analysis by permuting HLA or CMV assignments 20 times. In a later analysis, co-occurring TCRs were grouped using DBSCAN, and TCRdist sequence similarity was added for clustering within HLA-allele-positive subsets. Co-occurrence clustering excluded repertoires with fewer than 30,000 or more than 120,000 public chains, plus five with anomalous nucleotide sharing. Imported from immuneACCESS, the table was reduced by TCRdb to in-frame sequences with V and J called. These copies leave out some clones; in studies compared against another copy, an unresolved V gene accounts for under half, and the cause of the remainder is not known. Clonal size and the V and J genes are those of that table, whereas D and trimming came from the DNA. The table for this sample lists 90,000 to 100,000 clones; roughly 9.4% of them were counted only once. The leading ten clones occupy roughly 4.7% of the sample.

Points the paper makes about the study in general: The cohort was sequenced for TCR beta chains only, and without alpha or paired-chain data the features that could be detected were limited. In a later analysis, HLA-associated TCR beta chains showed more clonal expansion and lower generation probabilities than non-associated chains that were equally common. Because HLA typing was missing for some donors at each locus, association tests included only the typed subset. A total of roughly 160 TCR beta chains were listed by the study as associated with cytomegalovirus. A further reported finding was that TCR beta sequences accurately predicted the HLA-A and HLA-B alleles for most subjects in the first cohort. In an earlier analysis of 500 to 650 of the donors, most TCR beta V segments appeared in productive rearrangements about 87% or about 30% of the time, broadly matching IMGT annotations. A cluster of highly shared sequence variants was judged likely to be a technical artifact of the sequencing pipeline. The 87-base-pair reads could not distinguish some IMGT-functional V segments, including TRBV6-2 and TRBV6-3, so those segments were excluded. Because counts were too low, around 17 rarely observed V segments, including chromosome 9 orphons, were left out of the earlier analysis of 587 of the donors. Several of the top co-occurrence clusters appeared to be linked to parvovirus B19, influenza, CMV and Epstein-Barr virus, according to a later analysis. Assigning TCR associations to individual alleles was difficult when HLA alleles, especially DR and DQ, strongly co-occurred. In a later analysis, TCR association rates were found to vary across HLA loci, with the most associated TCRs seen for DRB1 alleles and the fewest for HLA-C alleles. While some public TCRs were present in many individuals, most TCR sequences turned up only very rarely across donors. A later analysis found that most CMV-associated TCR beta chains appeared HLA-restricted, with HLA associations seemingly driven largely by CMV exposure. The authors suggested that the approach could potentially be generalized to other disease states and immunological phenotypes. In both the original and validation cohorts, the classifier was reported to diagnose cytomegalovirus status with high specificity and sensitivity. Linkage disequilibrium might explain the correlated functional status among segregating V segments, but an unknown experimental factor could not be ruled out. In a later genetic analysis, fewer N-insertions in productive TCRs were reported among donors in an Asian-associated ancestry cluster than the 666-donor mean. The only immune exposure information available for the cohort was CMV serostatus. In vitro tests confirmed that a few of the cytomegalovirus-associated TCR beta chains recognize cytomegalovirus antigens. At a false discovery rate of 0.05, a later analysis linked under 20,000 TCR beta sequences to specific HLA alleles. An association between a missense DCLRE1C variant and V-gene and J-gene trimming of TCR beta chains was found in a later genetic analysis and replicated in an independent cohort. The presence/absence analyses assumed that sequencing depth was roughly uniform across donors, and that assumption may not be true.

The cohort was made up of hundreds of healthy bone marrow donors. All cohort members were sampled while nominally healthy, although unrecorded immune exposures were likely present. The donor was CMV seropositive and was included in the group of around 300 seropositive cohort members. A peripheral blood sample was collected from each donor, and TCR beta sequencing was performed on peripheral blood mononuclear cells. Genomic DNA was extracted from the blood cell samples with the Qiagen DNeasy Blood Extraction Kit. The chain is made from TRBV28 and TRBJ1-5, with 9 middle bases fitting TRBD1. The source material was PBMCs. The clonotype comes from a man aged 50-59 years in good health and CMV-seropositive. The nucleotide sequence is TGTGCCAGCAGTTTATATCGGGACAGGGTGCGAAGCAATCAGCCCCAGCATTTT. Translated, this is CASSLYRDRVRSNQPQHF.